One and the same sample provided the 27 T cell receptor beta chains below, sequenced in a study of T-cell reconstitution after alpha-beta-depleted transplantation in children. Researchers prepared the TCRbeta library using unique molecular identifiers, the study reports. Via MiXCR, TCRdb re-called the PCR reads, giving one row per CDR3 protein. In the table there are fewer than 500,000 distinct CDR3 sequences, around two fifths of which are singletons. Specimen: PBMCs, collected before TCRalphabeta/CD19-depleted stem cell transplant. The receptors originated from a girl aged 2 to 10 with aplastic anemia, due to receive a stem cell transplant.

This clonotype was found many times. The V gene is TRBV7-2, the J gene TRBJ2-1; D is ambiguous. Trimming shortened V by 6 bases and J by 0 bases, and 9 bases separated the two germline ends. The CDR3 runs to 14 residues. CDR1 SGHTA and CDR2 FQGNSA come from the germline V gene. This CDR3 is CASRRLTSYNEQFF. The DNA of the CDR3 is TGTGCCAGCAGGCGACTTACCTCCTACAATGAGCAGTTCTTC.

This clonotype was counted at least ten times. V usage is TRBV20-1 and J usage is TRBJ2-7; 8 nucleotides match TRBD1. Trimming cost V 0 bases and J 2 bases; bases outside gene matches: 12. CDR3 length equals 17 residues. The germline CDR1 and CDR2 sequences are DFQATT and SNEGSKA (reference sequence). In nucleotides, the CDR3 is TGCAGTGCTAGAGAATTCTTACAGCCGGGACAGGCCTACGAGCAGTACTTC. Translation gives CSAREFLQPGQAYEQYF.

This clonotype was counted ten times or more. The chain employs TRBV5-1 and TRBJ1-1; weak D call: TRBD1 (5 bases). This CDR3 is 16 amino acids long. Germline V gives CDR1 SGHRS, CDR2 YFSETQ. V was cut by 0 bases and J by 6 bases, with 18 bases left in between. Here the CDR3 reads CASSLAGALPDAEAFF. CDR3 coding DNA: TGCGCCAGCAGCTTGGCCGGGGCCCTCCCGGACGCTGAAGCTTTCTTT.

The CDR3 is CSARTWDTEAFF. CDR3 DNA sequence: TGCAGTGCTCGGACCTGGGACACTGAAGCTTTCTTT. This rearrangement joins TRBV20-1 to TRBJ1-1; D uncertain. The germline gives CDR1 DFQATT, CDR2 SNEGSKA (reference sequence). The ends were cut back, 5 bases at V and 3 bases at J, with 10 bases in the middle. The CDR3 is made up of 12 amino acids.

The J gene is TRBJ2-7, the V gene TRBV19; a weak D match, TRBD1 (5 bases). The CDR3 extends over 14 amino acids. In germline, CDR1 is LNHDA, CDR2 SQIVND (reference sequence). V was trimmed by 1 base and J by 2 bases, leaving 9 bases between them. DNA of the CDR3: TGTGCCAGTAGTATAGGGAAGGGGCCCTACGAGCAGTACTTC. Residues: CASSIGKGPYEQYF.

The chain is built from TRBV28 and TRBJ2-2; 13 bases line up with TRBD2. The ends lost 5 bases at V and 5 bases at J; junction bases unmatched: 8. CDR1 is MDHEN, CDR2 SYDVKM, per germline. This CDR3 has 17 residues. The CDR3 DNA reads as TGTGCCAGCAGTAAGATGACTAGCGGGAGGCCGACCGGGGAGCTGTTTTTT. Translating gives CASSKMTSGRPTGELFF.

This clonotype turned up a few times. The chain uses TRBV20-1 and TRBJ2-5, with 7 bases matching TRBD2. This CDR3 region has 12 residues. CDR1 is DFQATT, CDR2 SNEGSKA, per germline (reference sequence). V was clipped by 3 bases and J by 3 bases; unmatched bases: 1. CDR3 DNA: TGCAGTGCTAGGGGGGGGGAAGAGACCCAGTACTTC. It encodes CSARGGEETQYF.

This chain joins TRBV29-1 and TRBJ2-1, with 10 bases identical to TRBD2. The CDR3 extends over 14 amino acids. CDR1 and CDR2 (germline): SQVTM, ANQGSEA. Trimming at V came to 7 bases and at J to 3 bases, leaving 6 bases not matched to a gene. For the CDR3, the DNA is TGCAGCGCGGGACGACTAGCGGGCTACAATGAGCAGTTCTTC. Its translation is CSAGRLAGYNEQFF.

The sample holds a few counts of this clonotype. The CDR3: CASSPRPAGGFSYNEQFF. DNA for the CDR3: TGTGCCAGCAGCCCCCGCCCCGCGGGGGGATTCTCCTACAATGAGCAGTTCTTC. The V gene is TRBV3-1, the J gene TRBJ2-1; 8 nucleotides align to TRBD2. With 4 bases clipped from V and 0 bases from J, the junction kept 11 bases outside the gene matches. The CDR3 totals 18 residues. Germline V gene data show CDR1 as LGHDT and CDR2 as YNNKEL (reference sequence).

V is TRBV20-1 and J is TRBJ2-3; D unclear. V lost 6 bases to trimming and J lost 4 bases, with 2 bases between them. This CDR3 is 9 amino acids long. The germline V gene encodes CDR1 DFQATT and CDR2 SNEGSKA (reference sequence). The CDR3 nucleotides are TGCAGTGCCCCAGATACGCAGTATTTT. Translated: CSAPDTQYF.

This clonotype was seen a few times. The V gene is TRBV20-1, the J gene TRBJ2-1; possibly TRBD2 for D (5 bases). Germline assignment: CDR1 DFQATT and CDR2 SNEGSKA (reference sequence). V lost 5 bases and J lost 0, with 17 bases in between. The CDR3 runs 16 residues. CDR3 amino acids: CSAQGLTGSSYNEQFF. CDR3 in DNA: TGCAGTGCTCAAGGTTTGACTGGGAGCTCCTACAATGAGCAGTTCTTC.

This rearrangement joins TRBV2 to TRBJ2-3; 9 bases map to TRBD2. Germline V lookup: CDR1 SNHLY, CDR2 FYNNEI. The ends lost 6 bases at V and 4 bases at J; junction bases unmatched: 11. The CDR3 contains 16 residues. The CDR3 reads CASSPTGLAIADTQYF. Written as DNA, the CDR3 is TGTGCCAGCAGCCCCACGGGACTAGCTATTGCAGATACGCAGTATTTT.

The V and J genes are TRBV20-1 and TRBJ2-7, with 10 positions matching TRBD1. This CDR3 comprises 13 residues. V lost 5 bases to trimming and J lost 5 bases; unmatched junction nucleotides: 6. Germline values: CDR1 DFQATT, CDR2 SNEGSKA (reference sequence). In nucleotides, the CDR3 is TGCAGTGCTGGGGACAGGGGCACTCACGAGCAGTACTTC. Its protein is CSAGDRGTHEQYF.

Only a few counts were recorded for this clonotype. V and J are TRBV7-2 and TRBJ2-7, with 14 bases aligning to TRBD2. V gave up 1 base and J gave up 7 bases; unmatched junction bases: 6. CDR3 size: 16 residues. Germline V gene sequence: CDR1 SGHTA, CDR2 FQGNSA. CDR3 sequence reads: CASSLGGLAGGGEQYF. The CDR3 DNA reads TGTGCCAGCAGCTTAGGAGGACTAGCGGGAGGTGGAGAGCAGTACTTC.

This clonotype was detected many times. This rearrangement joins TRBV6-5 to TRBJ2-2; D perhaps matches TRBD2 (5 bases). Germline loops: CDR1 MNHEY, CDR2 SVGAGI. The CDR3 is 17 amino acids. Deletions cut 0 bases from V and 2 bases from J, with 13 bases between. The CDR3 DNA sequence: TGTGCCAGCAGTTACTCGGGCCTAGCTGGTAACACCGGGGAGCTGTTTTTT. This sequence encodes CASSYSGLAGNTGELFF.

The J gene is TRBJ2-7, the V gene TRBV6-5; either TRBD1 or TRBD2 may supply D (5 bases each). Between the trimmed V and J ends, which lost 11 bases and 4 bases, there was a span of 15 bases. This CDR3 has 12 amino acids. In germline, CDR1 is MNHEY, CDR2 SVGAGI. This chain's CDR3 is CAVRDEIYEQYF. The CDR3, as DNA: TGTGCCGTTCGGGACGAGATATACGAGCAGTACTTC.

This clonotype was seen ten or more times. Here the CDR3 DNA reads TGCAGTGTCCCGGGGACGGAATTTCGGGAGACCCAGTACTTC. Its protein product is CSVPGTEFRETQYF. The rearrangement uses TRBV20-1 and TRBJ2-5, with D perhaps assigned TRBD1 or TRBD2 (5 bases each). Germline CDR1 and CDR2: DFQATT and SNEGSKA (reference sequence). V lost 7 bases to trimming and J lost 5 bases, with 20 bases between them. There are 14 residues in the CDR3.

This clonotype was picked up many times. This chain connects TRBV12-3 or TRBV12-4 to TRBJ2-1, with D possibly being TRBD1 or TRBD2 (6 bases each). The CDR3 runs to 13 residues. V lost 6 bases to trimming and J lost 6 bases, with 12 bases between them. CDR3 sequence reads: CASSLRGLNEQFF. The CDR3 DNA sequence: TGTGCCAGCAGCCTCCGGGGGCTCAATGAGCAGTTCTTC.

This chain uses TRBV20-1 with TRBJ2-7; D assignment may be TRBD1 or TRBD2 (5 bases each). Germline CDR1 reads DFQATT; CDR2 reads SNEGSKA (reference sequence). Deletions cut 4 bases from V and 7 bases from J, with 17 bases between. CDR3 length: 13 residues. DNA for the CDR3: TGCAGTGCTATTCCGGGACGGGCCTTTGAGCAGTACTTC. Its protein is CSAIPGRAFEQYF.

The genes are TRBV12-3 or TRBV12-4 and TRBJ1-5, with 9 bases matching TRBD1. The CDR3 consists of 17 residues. V shed 6 bases and J 0 bases; nucleotides not matched to a gene: 9. The CDR3 loop reads CASRPGQGVGSNQPQHF. The CDR3 DNA sequence: TGTGCCAGCAGACCGGGACAGGGAGTAGGTAGCAATCAGCCCCAGCATTTT.

This clonotype was observed many times. The V call is TRBV20-1, the J call TRBJ1-2, with TRBD1 matching over 7 bases. The CDR3 runs to 14 residues. V dropped 5 bases and J dropped 3; count of bases not matched to a gene: 9. Germline V CDR1 and CDR2: DFQATT, SNEGSKA (reference sequence). DNA for the CDR3: TGCAGTGCTCGCTTTCGACAGGGCGACTATGGCTACACCTTC. This sequence encodes CSARFRQGDYGYTF.

Comments on this clonotype: A much larger clone differs from this one at a single base, so this may be a read error. V gene TRBV7-2 combines with J gene TRBJ2-7; D is perhaps TRBD2 (6 bases). Trimming removed 7 bases from V and 2 bases from J, with 18 bases in between. The CDR3 has 15 amino acids. Germline CDR1 and CDR2: SGHTA and FQGNSA. The CDR3 region is CASIHSPGTAYEQYF. In DNA form, the CDR3 reads TGTGCCAGCATCCACAGTCCCGGGACTGCCTACGAGCAGTACTTC.

This clonotype was seen only a few times. V usage is TRBV29-1 and J usage is TRBJ1-2; D gene ambiguous. The CDR3 is made up of 16 amino acids. V was shortened by 3 bases and J by 6 bases, with 23 bases between the two germline ends. CDR1 and CDR2 (germline): SQVTM, ANQGSEA. CDR3 bases: TGCAGCGTTGATATTGGGAGGAAGGGTATTATAAATGGCTACACCTTC. Its protein product is CSVDIGRKGIINGYTF. Based on the CDR3 plus reference TRBV29-1 and TRBJ1-2, the full variable domain is SAVISQKPSRDICQRGTSLTIQCQVDSQVTMMFWYRQQPGQSLTLIATANQGSEATYESGFVIDKFPISRPNLTFSTLTVSNMSPEDSSIYLCSVDIGRKGIINGYTFGSGTRLTVV.

This chain joins TRBV15 and TRBJ2-7, with D perhaps TRBD1 (6 bases). CDR3 length: 13 residues. V shed 2 bases and J shed 2 bases, with 7 bases lying between them. Germline CDR1 and CDR2: LNHNV and YYDKDF (reference sequence). Here the CDR3 DNA reads TGTGCCACCAGCAGAACAGGGACCTACGAGCAGTACTTC. As protein: CATSRTGTYEQYF. Variable domain in full (rest from reference TRBV15 and TRBJ2-7): DAMVIQNPRYQVTQFGKPVTLSCSQTLNHNVMYWYQQKSSQAPKLLFHYYDKDFNNEADTPDNFQSRRPNTSFCFLDIRSPGLGDTAMYLCATSRTGTYEQYFGPGTRLTVT.

Worth noting for this clonotype: This may stem from a read error, because a much larger clone lies one nucleotide away. V usage is TRBV12-3 or TRBV12-4 and J usage is TRBJ1-1, with no clear D. The V gene lost 3 bases and the J gene lost 0 bases, with 5 bases spanning the gap. The CDR3 is 13 residues long. DNA for the CDR3: TGTGCCAGCAGTTTTGAGCTGAACACTGAAGCTTTCTTT. Its translation is CASSFELNTEAFF.

The gene calls are TRBV20-1 and TRBJ2-1; D gene ambiguous. This CDR3 contains 14 residues. Trimming took off 4 bases at V and 4 bases at J, with 14 bases between the two ends. Per germline, CDR1 DFQATT and CDR2 SNEGSKA (reference sequence). CDR3 DNA sequence: TGCAGTGCTATAACTAATAGCAGATACAATGAGCAGTTCTTC. Protein product: CSAITNSRYNEQFF.

This clonotype was observed a handful of times. The chain carries TRBV20-1 and TRBJ2-1; 13 bases match TRBD2. Trimming took 4 bases from V and 8 from J; bases not matched to a gene: 11. Germline assignment: CDR1 DFQATT and CDR2 SNEGSKA (reference sequence). The CDR3 loop spans 16 amino acids. The CDR3 DNA reads TGCAGTGCTACCGAACTAGCGGGAGGGCCCAGGGATGAGCAGTTCTTC. It specifies CSATELAGGPRDEQFF.